This T cell receptor beta chain appears in the sequencing data of a study of blood T cell repertoires in COVID-19. Produced via immunoSEQ multiplex PCR; TCRdb's table is partial and in-frame only. The sample lists around 150,000 clones, roughly 84% occurring once. V lost 2 bases and J lost 6, with 12 bases in between. CDR1 and CDR2 (germline): MNHNS, SASEGT. The CDR3 loop spans 14 amino acids. What was sequenced was peripheral blood. This receptor was taken from a man aged 40-49 years with acute or convalescent COVID-19. This chain links TRBV6-1 with TRBJ2-3; possible D gene TRBD1, 5 bases. The CDR3 DNA reads TGTGCCAGCAGTGAAAGACAGTCGTGGGATACGCAGTATTTT. Its protein is CASSERQSWDTQYF.